Shown below are 4 T cell receptor beta chains from a single sample sequenced in a study of shared clonotypes between healthy human individuals. Generated by immunoSEQ multiplex PCR, the TCRdb table keeps only in-frame clones and is missing some. The table has some 530,000 clones, around 80% seen once; the top ten hold 9.5% to 15%. Sequenced material: PBMCs. Every receptor here comes from a woman aged 35 to 49 in good health. Some clones in this sample may be carry-over from other donors' samples.

In DNA, the CDR3 is TGTGCCAGCAGCGGAAGTTCAGCGGTCAGCTCTGGGGCCAACGTCCTGACTTTC. Protein product: CASSGSSAVSSGANVLTF. V usage is TRBV5-5 and J usage is TRBJ2-6; D perhaps matches TRBD2 (5 bases). Trimming left V 4 bases short and J 0 bases short, with 17 bases between. This CDR3 has 18 residues. The germline V gene encodes CDR1 SGHKS and CDR2 YYEKEE (reference sequence).

The chain employs TRBV5-1 and TRBJ2-1, with D hard to call. V gave up 5 bases and J gave up 5 bases, with 14 bases separating them. The CDR3 spans 14 residues. Germline V gives CDR1 SGHRS, CDR2 YFSETQ. CDR3 bases: TGCGCCAGCAGGGCTGGTACAGAGAACAATGAGCAGTTCTTC. This codes for CASRAGTENNEQFF.

J is TRBJ2-6 and V is TRBV30; perhaps TRBD1 as D (6 bases). CDR1 GTSNPN and CDR2 SVGIG come from the germline V gene (reference sequence). This CDR3 spans 16 amino acids. Trimming removed 4 bases from V and 0 bases from J, with 13 bases in between. The CDR3 DNA is TGTGCCTGGATGGCAGGGGCTTACTCTGGGGCCAACGTCCTGACTTTC. This translates into CAWMAGAYSGANVLTF.

The chain carries TRBV5-4 and TRBJ2-1; D is uncertain. The CDR3 extends over 12 amino acids. The germline CDR1 and CDR2 sequences are SGHNT and YYREEE (reference sequence). V lost 4 bases, J lost 7 bases, and 9 bases lay in between. This CDR3 reads CASSEPQNEQFF. CDR3 sequence (DNA): TGTGCCAGCAGCGAACCGCAAAATGAGCAGTTCTTC.